This T cell receptor beta chain was obtained from a study of blood T cell repertoires in COVID-19 (dated by TCRdb to 2019 to 2021). As for the study more broadly: The collaborator samples originated in the United States, Italy and Spain and spanned the acute and convalescent phases of COVID-19. A freely available public database, intended as a resource for researchers studying the immune response to SARS-CoV-2, is where the repertoires were released. Samples came from the ongoing ImmuneRACE study (first 160 participants) plus 1,254 subjects from 6 global collaborators. The material from the prospective study consisted of cDNA or gDNA derived from T cells, B-cell-depleted T cells, or PBMCs. Where available, HLA class I and class II types were obtained from metadata supplied by the sample provider rather than from assay-based typing. The dataset comprised deeply sampled blood TCRbeta repertoires from subjects exposed to, actively infected with, or recovered from COVID-19. Sample metadata almost always included a de-identified subject ID, COVID-19 status, age in years and sex.

This clone has only one observation. No antigen is known for it. The record has no base qualities; no much larger clone is one base away. Whole blood was collected in K2EDTA tubes by collaborating institutions according to the institutions' own protocols. For TCRbeta analysis, collaborators shipped samples as frozen whole blood, isolated PBMCs, or DNA extracted from either of those sample types. General conclusions and limits of the study: Clinical and demographic metadata were provided uncurated, with the amount varying by source and participant.

TCRbeta CDR3 regions were amplified from genomic DNA using the immunoSEQ Assay, a bias-controlled multiplex PCR. The authors' analysis ran thus. The number of nucleated cells in each sample was estimated by amplification of reference gene primers within the assay. Sequence reads were collapsed and filtered to measure the absolute abundance of every unique TCRbeta CDR3 rearrangement. For each sample, productive Simpson clonality was calculated as the square root of Simpson's diversity index over productive rearrangements. Held by TCRdb, this immuneACCESS table contains in-frame sequences only and omits some clones. Under half of the omission traces to an unresolved V gene where checked; the cause of the rest is unknown. V, J and clone size were drawn from that table, and D and trimming were deduced from the DNA. Within this sample are 100,000 to 110,000 clones, with more than 65% of them counted one time only. The top ten clonotypes cover roughly a third of the sample.

Trimmed from V: 0 bases; trimmed from J: 5 bases; junction bases lacking a gene match: 24. Its CDR3 holds 21 amino acids, cysteine through phenylalanine. CDR3 DNA is the only sequence kept; it has 63 bases, read in frame from the first base. The germline V gene provides CDR1 MGHRA and CDR2 YSYEKL. The rearrangement joined TRBV4-1 to TRBJ2-7; TRBD2 aligns with 8 central bases. This receptor was obtained from a man between 65 and 85 years old with active or convalescent COVID-19. The sequenced sample consisted of peripheral blood. Here the CDR3 is given as CASSQDPPAGRTSSRRDEQYF. The nucleotides read TGCGCCAGCAGCCAAGATCCCCCCGCAGGGAGGACTAGCTCCAGGAGGGACGAGCAGTACTTC.